These 20 T cell receptor beta chains came from one sample sequenced in a study of T cells expressing NK-cell markers. Reprocessing the 5' RACE reads, TCRdb reports a single entry for every CDR3 protein and omits DNA. This table holds approximately 550,000 distinct CDR3 sequences. The sample taken for sequencing was blood T cells: a sorted CD56 or NKG2C T cell subset, CD4+ or CD8+ T cells, or bulk PBMC T cells (not recorded which). Receptors were obtained from a man aged 18 to 35 in good health.

This chain joins TRBV2 and TRBJ2-1; TCRdb gives TRBD2 as the D gene, but with no DNA this cannot be confirmed. Germline assignment: CDR1 SNHLY and CDR2 FYNNEI. This CDR3 contains 13 residues. CDR3: CARQGETYNEQFF.

This chain links TRBV12-3 or TRBV12-4 with TRBJ2-2; the D call from TCRdb, TRBD1, cannot be confirmed without DNA. The CDR3 spans 14 residues. This CDR3 reads CASSETGGSGELFF.

V and J are TRBV6-5 and TRBJ2-1; TCRdb proposes TRBD1, but this gene call is untestable without DNA. The CDR3 consists of 17 residues. Germline CDR1 reads MNHEY; CDR2 reads SVGAGI. This CDR3 is CASSYSRRGLAHNEQFF.

The chain joins TRBV29-1 to TRBJ1-4; TCRdb's D call of TRBD1 is untestable without DNA. Germline CDR1 is SQVTM and CDR2 is ANQGSEA. CDR3 length: 13 residues. CDR3 protein: CSAPGTDNEKLFF.

This sequence joins TRBV6-1 and TRBJ1-5; the D call from TCRdb, TRBD1, cannot be confirmed without DNA. Germline V CDR1 and CDR2: MNHNS, SASEGT. This CDR3 is 16 amino acids long. The CDR3 sequence is CASSEIPGDSNQPQHF.

The V gene is TRBV7-6, the J gene TRBJ2-1; TCRdb reports TRBD2, a call that lacks DNA to check it against. This CDR3 region has 17 residues. The germline V gene has CDR1 SGHVS and CDR2 FNYEAQ. This chain's CDR3 is CASSLVIAGGLYNEQFF. Full variable domain (remainder filled in from reference TRBV7-6 and TRBJ2-1): GAGVSQSPRYKVTKRGQDVALRCDPISGHVSLYWYRQALGQGPEFLTYFNYEAQQDKSGLPNDRFSAERPEGSISTLTIQRTEQRDSAMYRCASSLVIAGGLYNEQFFGPGTRLTVL.

CDR3 region: CASSPEGEKLFF. The rearrangement links TRBV7-9 to TRBJ1-4. The CDR3 has 12 amino acids. CDR1 and CDR2 (germline): SEHNR, FQNEAQ (reference sequence).

The chain uses TRBV20-1 and TRBJ2-5; no DNA is available, so the TRBD1 call from TCRdb remains unchecked. The CDR3 extends over 14 amino acids. CDR1 and CDR2 (germline): DFQATT, SNEGSKA (reference sequence). CDR3 sequence reads: CSVHPRGVQETQYF.

The chain links TRBV11-3 to TRBJ2-2; no DNA is available, so the TRBD2 call from TCRdb remains unchecked. This CDR3 is 16 amino acids long. From germline, CDR1 is SGHNT and CDR2 YENEEA. CDR3 in amino acids: CASNPGGPEGTGELFF.

The J gene is TRBJ2-1, the V gene TRBV7-2; TCRdb gives TRBD2 as the D gene, but with no DNA this cannot be confirmed. This CDR3 is built from 15 residues. CDR1 is SGHTA, CDR2 FQGNSA, per germline. CDR3 region: CASSLVPSGRGWPFF.

V and J are TRBV5-8 and TRBJ1-1; TCRdb's D gene call, TRBD1, goes unchecked for lack of DNA. The V gene's germline CDR1 is SGHTS and CDR2 YDEGEE. The CDR3 is made up of 13 amino acids. The CDR3 loop reads CASSLDRGGRAFF.

The chain joins TRBV4-3 to TRBJ2-1; no DNA is available, so the TRBD2 call from TCRdb remains unchecked. The CDR3 has 19 amino acids. Per germline, CDR1 LGHNA and CDR2 YSLEER. CDR3 protein: CASSQWGLPGASSYNEQFF.

The chain couples TRBV24-1 to TRBJ2-3. Germline CDR1 reads KGHDR; CDR2 reads SFDVKD. The CDR3 is 11 amino acids. The CDR3 is CATKWGVTQYF.

The chain carries TRBV29-1 and TRBJ2-1; TCRdb calls TRBD2, which cannot be checked without DNA. Germline CDR1 and CDR2: SQVTM and ANQGSEA. This CDR3 spans 15 amino acids. This CDR3 reads CSVPAPGLAGSEQFF.

The chain combines TRBV9 with TRBJ1-2. The CDR3 runs 14 residues. CDR1 SGDLS and CDR2 YYNGEE come from the germline V gene. CDR3 residues: CASSPEGRAYGYTF.

Here the CDR3 reads CASSSDTRVGETQYF. The genes are TRBV12-3 or TRBV12-4 and TRBJ2-5; lacking DNA, the TRBD2 call made by TCRdb goes unchecked. The CDR3 contains 15 residues.

The chain couples TRBV27 to TRBJ1-6; TCRdb outputs TRBD1, but without DNA this stays unchecked. Germline CDR1 reads MNHEY; CDR2 reads SMNVEV (reference sequence). The CDR3 runs 14 residues. The CDR3 reads CASSFHRGNSPLHF.

The J gene is TRBJ1-1, the V gene TRBV13. This CDR3 has 13 residues. The germline gives CDR1 PRHDT, CDR2 FYEKMQ (reference sequence). The CDR3 loop is CASKLIGGFEAFF. Together with reference TRBV13 and TRBJ1-1, the CDR3 gives the full variable domain: AAGVIQSPRHLIKEKRETATLKCYPIPRHDTVYWYQQGPGQDPQFLISFYEKMQSDKGSIPDRFSAQQFSDYHSELNMSSLELGDSALYFCASKLIGGFEAFFGQGTRLTVV.

J is TRBJ2-7 and V is TRBV7-2; without DNA, the TCRdb call of TRBD2 cannot be checked. Germline assignment: CDR1 SGHTA and CDR2 FQGNSA. This CDR3 comprises 13 residues. CDR3 region: CASSSGLVHEQYF.

This chain uses TRBV3-1 with TRBJ2-3; lacking DNA, the TRBD2 call made by TCRdb goes unchecked. This CDR3 is 15 amino acids long. The germline V gene encodes CDR1 LGHDT and CDR2 YNNKEL (reference sequence). The CDR3: CASSLVSGRLNTQYF.